The 2 T cell receptor beta chains listed next were all sequenced from one sample in a study of T cell repertoires in cytomegalovirus infection. Their antigens remain unidentified. TCRdb independently ran MiXCR on the reads; one entry per CDR3 protein. This table has some 560,000 distinct CDR3 sequences, almost 40% appearing once. This sample comprised cultured PBMCs, obtained from culture after CMV antigen stimulation. The source is a human donor in good health (CMV status not recorded). Some clones in this sample may be carry-over from other donors' samples.

V and J are TRBV9 and TRBJ2-3; no reliable D call. There are 12 residues in the CDR3. Trimming cost V 0 bases and J 5 bases, with 4 bases left between them. Per the germline V gene, CDR1 is SGDLS and CDR2 is YYNGEE. CDR3 DNA: TGTGCCAGCAGCGTAGAAAAAGATACGCAGTATTTT. Translation gives CASSVEKDTQYF. Supplemented by reference TRBV9 and TRBJ2-3, the full variable domain reads DSGVTQTPKHLITATGQRVTLRCSPRSGDLSVYWYQQSLDQGLQFLIQYYNGEERAKGNILERFSAQQFPDLHSELNLSSLELGDSALYFCASSVEKDTQYFGPGTRLTVL.

At least ten counts were recorded for this clonotype. The chain recombines TRBV7-2 with TRBJ2-3; D unresolved. V was trimmed by 0 bases and J by 5 bases, leaving 21 bases between them. Germline-derived CDR1 and CDR2 are SGHTA and FQGNSA. The CDR3 consists of 18 residues. CDR3 nucleotides: TGTGCCAGCAGCTTAGCGCTTGCCCCCACAAAGTTAAAAGATACGCAGTATTTT. It codes for CASSLALAPTKLKDTQYF.